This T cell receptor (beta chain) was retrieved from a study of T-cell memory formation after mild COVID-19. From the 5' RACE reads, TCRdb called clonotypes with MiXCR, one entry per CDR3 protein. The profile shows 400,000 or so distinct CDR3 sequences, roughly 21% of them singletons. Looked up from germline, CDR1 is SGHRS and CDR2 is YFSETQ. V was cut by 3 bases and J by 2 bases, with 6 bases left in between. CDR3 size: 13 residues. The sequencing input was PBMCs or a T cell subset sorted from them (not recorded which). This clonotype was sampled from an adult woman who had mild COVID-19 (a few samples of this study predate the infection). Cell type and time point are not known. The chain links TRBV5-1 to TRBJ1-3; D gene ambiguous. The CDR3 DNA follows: TGCGCCAGCAGCTCCCTACCTGGAAACACCATATATTTT. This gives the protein CASSSLPGNTIYF.